The subject of this entry is one T cell receptor beta chain. Its antigen is as yet unknown. The gene symbols are mouse symbols. The CDR3 end falls 1 residue outside the read, so it is completed with the germline J gene. The CDR3 length is 13 residues. Germline trimming cut 5 bases from V and 1 base from J; bases unmatched to any gene: 2. CDR1 SGHSN and CDR2 HYEKVE come from the germline V gene. Clones were sequenced by immunoSEQ multiplex PCR, and TCRdb holds only the in-frame ones, with some missing. The repertoire holds roughly 50,000 clones, with over 65% as singletons. This sample was included in a study of tissue T cells after allogeneic stem cell transplantation. The study's findings and limits: Anatomically similar tissues had similar TCR repertoires within each patient. Across patients, clones rarely overlapped, yet motif clusters were shared tissue-specifically.

The gene calls are TRBV12-1 and TRBJ2-4; 7 nucleotides align to TRBD2. Material: sorted cells pooled from one or two spleens. The clonotype was recovered from a pool of C57BL/6 mice in good health. CDR3 DNA, as far as it was read: TGTGCCAGCTGGGGGGGACGTCAAAACACCTTGTAC. This sequence encodes CASWGGRQNTLY. The entire CDR3 protein reads CASWGGRQNTLYF.